These 18 T cell receptor beta chains originate from one sample sequenced in a study of blood T cell repertoires in COVID-19 (dated by TCRdb to about 2020). Libraries came from the immunoSEQ multiplex PCR assay. Held by TCRdb, this immuneACCESS table contains in-frame sequences only and omits some clones. Under half of the omission traces to an unresolved V gene where checked; the cause of the rest is unknown. The sample contains 150,000 to 200,000 clones, roughly 90% of them found a single time. The ten largest clonotypes hold about 3% of the sample. Sequenced: peripheral blood. All receptors come from a man aged 55 to 70 with acute or convalescent COVID-19.

This chain uses TRBV12-3 or TRBV12-4 with TRBJ1-1; possible D gene TRBD1, 5 bases. V dropped 7 bases and J dropped 3 bases, with 6 bases sitting between them. The CDR3 loop spans 11 amino acids. The CDR3 protein is CASTRDTEAFF. Written as DNA, the CDR3 is TGTGCCAGCACCAGGGACACTGAAGCTTTCTTT.

The chain uses TRBV19 and TRBJ1-6; 7 bases align to TRBD1. The germline V gene has CDR1 LNHDA and CDR2 SQIVND (reference sequence). CDR3 size: 16 residues. With 6 bases clipped from V and 3 bases from J, the junction kept 8 bases outside the gene matches. In DNA, the CDR3 is TGTGCCAGTAGCCCCCGAGGACAGGACTATAATTCACCCCTCCACTTT. As protein: CASSPRGQDYNSPLHF.

This chain links TRBV2 with TRBJ2-2, with 8 nucleotides matching TRBD2. CDR3 length: 17 amino acids. Trimming removed 4 bases from V and 4 bases from J; junction bases left unmatched: 11. Germline CDR1 and CDR2: SNHLY and FYNNEI. CDR3 bases: TGTGCCAGCAGTGCGACCTCCGGGACTAGTTTCACCGGGGAGCTGTTTTTT. As protein: CASSATSGTSFTGELFF.

This clone was recorded only once. This chain links TRBV5-1 with TRBJ2-6, with D uncertain. The CDR3 is made up of 16 amino acids. Trimming pared 1 base from V and 4 bases from J, leaving 12 bases between. Germline V gives CDR1 SGHRS, CDR2 YFSETQ. CDR3 residues: CASSLSGTVGANVLTF. CDR3 DNA: TGCGCCAGCAGCTTGAGTGGAACAGTCGGGGCCAACGTCCTGACTTTC.

Note on this clone: Other DNA sequences in this specimen translate into the identical CDR3. The chain joins TRBV18 to TRBJ1-6, with 9 bases that match TRBD1. Looked up from germline, CDR1 is KGHSH and CDR2 is LQKENI. The CDR3 has 15 residues. V lost 2 bases to trimming and J lost 7 bases; unmatched junction nucleotides: 3. The CDR3 region is CASSPTGGFNSPLHF. CDR3 sequence (DNA): TGTGCCAGCTCACCAACAGGGGGCTTCAATTCACCCCTCCACTTT.

V and J are TRBV30 and TRBJ1-5; TRBD1 matches at 10 bases. J lost 5 bases, V lost 5 bases, and 3 bases had no gene match. The CDR3 consists of 13 residues. Germline CDR1 is GTSNPN and CDR2 is SVGIG (reference sequence). CDR3 sequence: CAWSDRGYQPQHF. The DNA for the CDR3 is TGTGCCTGGTCGGACAGGGGGTATCAGCCCCAGCATTTT.

The chain links TRBV11-2 to TRBJ2-2; 11 nucleotides line up with TRBD2. V lost 6 bases to trimming and J lost 8 bases; unmatched junction nucleotides: 11. Germline CDR1 is SGHAT and CDR2 is FQNNGV. CDR3 length: 16 amino acids. The CDR3 loop is CASRRMTSGAIGELFF. The CDR3 DNA reads TGTGCCAGCAGGCGAATGACTAGCGGGGCTATTGGGGAGCTGTTTTTT.

CDR3 sequence (DNA): TGCAGTGCTAGTTCACCGCGGCAGGGGGGAGTAAACATTCAGTACTTC. It codes for CSASSPRQGGVNIQYF. The rearrangement links TRBV20-1 to TRBJ2-4, with TRBD1 as a possible D gene (7 bases). Germline CDR1 is DFQATT and CDR2 is SNEGSKA (reference sequence). Trimming pared 3 bases from V and 6 bases from J, leaving 21 bases between. This CDR3 is built from 16 residues.

The chain links TRBV4-2 to TRBJ2-3; the match to TRBD1 covers 11 bases. Germline trimming cut 3 bases from V and 0 bases from J; bases unmatched to any gene: 2. The CDR3 runs to 16 residues. Germline values: CDR1 LGHNA, CDR2 YNFKEQ. The CDR3 DNA reads TGTGCCAGCAGCCAGGGGGACAGGGGGAGCACAGATACGCAGTATTTT. This codes for CASSQGDRGSTDTQYF.

The genes are TRBV6-5 and TRBJ1-2; the D is unclear. The V end was cut by 4 bases, the J end by 3 bases, with 18 bases between. The CDR3 runs 16 residues. CDR1 is MNHEY, CDR2 SVGAGI, per germline. The CDR3 loop is CASSSPLNPGHYGYTF. The CDR3 nucleotides read TGTGCCAGCAGTTCCCCCCTTAACCCGGGTCACTATGGCTACACCTTC.

A word on this clone: Other DNA sequences of this sample code for an identical CDR3. V is TRBV18 and J is TRBJ2-7, with 10 bases fitting TRBD1. This CDR3 has 15 amino acids. The ends lost 3 bases at V and 0 bases at J; junction bases unmatched: 2. CDR1 is KGHSH, CDR2 LQKENI, per germline. CDR3 in amino acids: CASSPRTGGSYEQYF. DNA of the CDR3: TGTGCCAGCTCACCCAGGACAGGGGGCTCCTACGAGCAGTACTTC.

The chain recombines TRBV6-6 with TRBJ2-7, with 9 bases lining up with TRBD1. The length of the CDR3 is 14 residues. Germline V gives CDR1 MNHNY, CDR2 SVGAGI (reference sequence). The J segment lost 9 bases and the V segment lost 4 bases, leaving 10 bases of the junction unmatched. CDR3 nucleotide sequence: TGTGCCAGCAGTTCTTTGGACAGGGGTCCTTCGCAGTACTTC. This codes for CASSSLDRGPSQYF.

The DNA for the CDR3 is TGTGCCAGCAGCTTAACTAGCGGGGGGGCCTACGAGCAGTACTTC. Its protein is CASSLTSGGAYEQYF. This chain uses TRBV7-3 with TRBJ2-7; 11 bases align to TRBD2. The germline V gene encodes CDR1 SGHTA and CDR2 FQGTGA. Trimming took 0 bases from V and 2 from J; bases not matched to a gene: 0. CDR3 length: 15 residues.

V usage is TRBV4-3 and J usage is TRBJ1-2; D remains unclear. V was shortened by 5 bases and J by 8 bases, with 15 bases between the two germline ends. Germline V gives CDR1 LGHNA, CDR2 YSLEER. CDR3 size: 13 residues. Here the CDR3 reads CASSFETAGGYTF. The CDR3 DNA reads TGCGCCAGCAGCTTCGAAACGGCGGGAGGCTACACCTTC.

The genes are TRBV27 and TRBJ1-1; 8 bases match TRBD1. The CDR3 is 17 residues long. From germline, CDR1 is MNHEY and CDR2 SMNVEV (reference sequence). With V trimmed by 2 bases and J by 5 bases, 13 bases remained unmatched. CDR3 region: CASSLNRGEVRRTEAFF. The CDR3 DNA reads TGTGCCAGCAGTTTAAACAGGGGGGAGGTCCGAAGGACTGAAGCTTTCTTT.

CDR3 sequence reads: CASSPGGGGYTF. The CDR3 DNA reads TGTGCCAGCAGCCCGGGGGGGGGAGGCTACACCTTC. The chain joins TRBV3-1 (or the pseudogene TRBV3-2) to TRBJ1-2; D perhaps matches TRBD1 (5 bases). Trimming removed 4 bases from V and 8 bases from J, with 11 bases in between. In germline, CDR1 is LGHDT, CDR2 YNNKEL (reference sequence). CDR3 size: 12 residues.

The chain uses TRBV7-4 and TRBJ1-6; TRBD1 matches at 9 bases. With V trimmed by 5 bases and J by 7 bases, 18 bases remained unmatched. CDR1 SGHVT and CDR2 SQSDAQ come from the germline V gene. This CDR3 region has 19 residues. The CDR3 nucleotides read TGTGCCAGCAGCGGGAAACTGCATACAGGGGGCAAAGGCAATTCACCCCTCCACTTT. The encoded protein is CASSGKLHTGGKGNSPLHF. Variable domain in full (rest from reference TRBV7-4 and TRBJ1-6): GAGVSQSPRYKVAKRGRDVALRCDSISGHVTLYWYRQTLGQGSEVLTYSQSDAQRDKSGRPSGRFSAERPERSVSTLKIQRTEQGDSAVYLCASSGKLHTGGKGNSPLHFGNGTRLTVT.

This chain joins TRBV2 and TRBJ2-1; D perhaps matches TRBD2 (7 bases). The CDR3 sequence is 15 residues long. V was trimmed by 6 bases and J by 3 bases, leaving 15 bases between them. CDR1 is SNHLY, CDR2 FYNNEI, per germline. The CDR3 nucleotides read TGTGCCAGCAGACCCCCGGGGGGCAACTACAATGAGCAGTTCTTC. Its translation: CASRPPGGNYNEQFF.